This entry lists 27 T cell receptor beta chains sequenced from one sample in a study of blood T cell repertoires in COVID-19. Method: immunoSEQ multiplex PCR; TCRdb's copy keeps in-frame clones and lacks some. The sample has some 150,000 clones, over 80% seen once; the top ten hold around 40%. The sequenced material came from peripheral blood. The receptors derive from a man in his fifties who had recovered from COVID-19.

The genes are TRBV4-1 and TRBJ2-7, with 7 bases lining up with TRBD1. Germline V gives CDR1 MGHRA, CDR2 YSYEKL. There are 14 residues in the CDR3. The ends lost 1 base at V and 2 bases at J; junction bases unmatched: 2. The CDR3: CASSQADRAYEQYF. The CDR3 nucleotides read TGCGCCAGCAGCCAAGCAGACAGGGCCTACGAGCAGTACTTC.

The chain couples TRBV4-3 to TRBJ1-2; the match to TRBD1 covers 8 bases. This CDR3 contains 15 residues. J gave up 3 bases and V 1 base, and 4 bases lay outside the gene matches. Germline V gives CDR1 LGHNA, CDR2 YSLEER. The CDR3 sequence is CASSQGTGSDYGYTF. CDR3 coding DNA: TGCGCCAGCAGCCAAGGGACAGGGTCTGACTATGGCTACACCTTC.

This clone is a singleton in its sample. The chain's CDR3 is CASSFARENTGELFF. The CDR3 DNA reads TGTGCCAGCAGCTTCGCCAGGGAGAACACCGGGGAGCTGTTTTTT. This chain joins TRBV5-4 and TRBJ2-2; the D gene is possibly TRBD1 (5 bases). Trimming left V 2 bases short and J 1 base short, with 9 bases between. CDR1 SGHNT and CDR2 YYREEE come from the germline V gene (reference sequence). The CDR3 length is 15 residues.

The chain combines TRBV18 with TRBJ2-3; 7 positions agree with TRBD1. Per germline, CDR1 KGHSH and CDR2 LQKENI. The CDR3 is 14 residues long. J was trimmed by 4 bases and V by 1 base; bases with no gene match: 2. This CDR3 is CASSPQGAADTQYF. CDR3 nucleotides: TGTGCCAGCTCACCACAGGGGGCAGCAGATACGCAGTATTTT.

The chain uses TRBV7-2 and TRBJ1-2; 9 positions match TRBD1. The V and J ends lost 2 bases and 7 bases, in that order; junction bases with no gene match: 11. The V gene's germline CDR1 is SGHTA and CDR2 FQGNSA. This CDR3 spans 16 amino acids. The CDR3 DNA sequence: TGTGCCAGCAGCTTATACGATTCGACAGGGGGAAGTGGCTACACCTTC. It codes for CASSLYDSTGGSGYTF.

The chain combines TRBV21-1 with TRBJ1-1; TRBD1 is the table's D call and was not checked against the DNA. TRBV21-1 represents a pseudogene. The CDR3 is 16 amino acids. This chain's CDR3 is CASSKVPRGDYTEAFF. As DNA, the CDR3 is TGTGCCAGCAGCAAAGTGCCCAGGGGAGACTACACTGAAGCTTTCTTT.

The rearrangement uses TRBV10-3 and TRBJ1-1; TRBD1 aligns across 7 bases. In germline, CDR1 is ENHRY, CDR2 SYGVKD. The CDR3 totals 16 residues. The trim removed 6 bases at V and 4 bases at J, leaving 14 bases unmatched. The CDR3 DNA is TGTGCCATCAGCTCCCGGTCTGGGACAGCGGGCACTGAAGCTTTCTTT. This gives the protein CAISSRSGTAGTEAFF.

On this clone itself: Additional DNA sequences in this sample encode the identical CDR3. V is TRBV12-3 or TRBV12-4 and J is TRBJ1-1; D is ambiguous. This CDR3 contains 13 residues. The V and J ends lost 3 bases and 2 bases respectively, with 7 bases between them. The CDR3, as DNA: TGTGCCAGCAGTTTGGCGGCTAACACTGAAGCTTTCTTT. It specifies CASSLAANTEAFF.

The chain joins TRBV5-1 to TRBJ2-7; a weak D match, TRBD2 (6 bases). In germline, CDR1 is SGHRS, CDR2 YFSETQ. The CDR3 spans 12 residues. Trimming took 4 bases from V and 5 from J, leaving 10 bases between them. CDR3 in DNA: TGCGCCAGCAGCGAGGGGAGGAACGAGCAGTACTTC. Encoded protein: CASSEGRNEQYF.

The V call is TRBV6-1, the J call TRBJ2-7, with a possible D match to TRBD2 (6 bases). This CDR3 has 16 amino acids. Trimming left V 4 bases short and J 0 bases short, with 16 bases between. CDR1 and CDR2 from the germline V gene are MNHNS and SASEGT. CDR3 sequence: CASSAPRTGDSYEQYF. CDR3 DNA: TGTGCCAGCAGTGCCCCCCGGACGGGGGACTCCTACGAGCAGTACTTC.

The V and J genes are TRBV3-1 (or the pseudogene TRBV3-2) and TRBJ2-5; 9 bases map to TRBD1. The CDR3 contains 18 residues. J was trimmed by 4 bases and V by 0 bases; bases with no gene match: 12. Germline V gives CDR1 LGHDT, CDR2 YNNKEL (reference sequence). CDR3 loop: CASSQDKSGQGPGETQYF. The CDR3 DNA sequence: TGTGCCAGCAGCCAAGATAAGTCCGGACAGGGGCCGGGAGAGACCCAGTACTTC.

The chain recombines TRBV6-2 or TRBV6-3 with TRBJ2-3; D is uncertain. V lost 6 bases to trimming and J lost 2 bases, with 9 bases between them. Germline loops: CDR1 MNHEY, CDR2 SVGEGT. This CDR3 has 13 amino acids. This chain's CDR3 is CASSLPYTDTQYF. The CDR3 nucleotides read TGTGCCAGCAGCCTCCCCTACACAGATACGCAGTATTTT.

The J gene is TRBJ1-5, the V gene TRBV4-3, with 9 bases aligning to TRBD1. The junction had 13 bases not matched to a gene; V was cut back by 0 bases and J by 7 bases. The CDR3 has 18 residues. Germline CDR1 LGHNA, CDR2 YSLEER. The CDR3 region is CASSQEGGQGLIGQPQHF. CDR3 bases: TGCGCCAGCAGCCAAGAAGGGGGACAGGGTCTAATCGGGCAGCCCCAGCATTTT.

The genes are TRBV12-3 or TRBV12-4 and TRBJ2-7, with TRBD1 as a possible D gene (5 bases). Trimming left V 7 bases short and J 4 bases short, with 14 bases between. The CDR3 extends over 13 amino acids. CDR3 in DNA: TGTGCCAGCACCTCCGAGACAGAGTACGAGCAGTACTTC. Protein product: CASTSETEYEQYF.

CDR3 sequence: CASRAGSGELFF. For the CDR3, the DNA is TGCGCCAGCAGGGCGGGGTCCGGGGAGCTGTTTTTT. This rearrangement joins TRBV10-2 to TRBJ2-2, with a possible D match to TRBD2 (6 bases). V was shortened by 6 bases and J by 6 bases, with 8 bases between the two germline ends. The CDR3 loop spans 12 amino acids. CDR1 and CDR2 from the germline V gene are WSHSY and SAAADI.

This clone was detected once. The V call is TRBV10-3, the J call TRBJ1-2; no firm D call. The CDR3 consists of 16 residues. Trimming cost V 6 bases and J 0 bases, with 17 bases left between them. Germline CDR1 is ENHRY and CDR2 is SYGVKD. The CDR3 DNA reads TGTGCCATCAGCGCGACGCGGACTGCAGCTAACTATGGCTACACCTTC. As protein: CAISATRTAANYGYTF.

On this clone itself: In the same sample, other DNA sequences code for this CDR3. This rearrangement joins TRBV9 to TRBJ1-4; D possibly corresponds to TRBD1 (5 bases). Germline values: CDR1 SGDLS, CDR2 YYNGEE. The CDR3 loop spans 15 amino acids. The V gene lost 0 bases and the J gene lost 6 bases, with 12 bases spanning the gap. The CDR3 region has the DNA TGTGCCAGCAGCGTAGCTACGGGGGGAGATGAAAAACTGTTTTTT. Residues: CASSVATGGDEKLFF. The full variable domain, rest sourced from reference TRBV9 and TRBJ1-4, is DSGVTQTPKHLITATGQRVTLRCSPRSGDLSVYWYQQSLDQGLQFLIQYYNGEERAKGNILERFSAQQFPDLHSELNLSSLELGDSALYFCASSVATGGDEKLFFGSGTQLSVL.

The chain employs TRBV3-1 (or the pseudogene TRBV3-2) and TRBJ1-2; 7 bases agree with TRBD1. CDR1 is LGHDT and CDR2 is YNNKEL in the germline V gene (reference sequence). The CDR3 is 15 amino acids. The V and J ends lost 0 bases and 7 bases, in that order; junction bases with no gene match: 8. This chain's CDR3 is CASSQDYKGGLGYTF. CDR3 bases: TGTGCCAGCAGCCAAGATTATAAAGGGGGCCTTGGCTACACCTTC.

The table lists this clone with a few counts. V usage is TRBV7-8 and J usage is TRBJ2-2, with D perhaps matching TRBD1 (6 bases). This CDR3 is built from 15 residues. Between the trimmed V and J ends, which lost 6 bases and 0 bases, there was a span of 11 bases. Germline V gene lookup returns CDR1 SGHVS and CDR2 FQNEAQ. The CDR3 loop reads CASRQGHSNTGELFF. CDR3 nucleotides: TGTGCCAGCAGACAGGGACACTCGAACACCGGGGAGCTGTTTTTT.

The chain links TRBV5-8 to TRBJ1-1; no reliable D call. The germline V gene has CDR1 SGHTS and CDR2 YDEGEE. Trimming took off 4 bases at V and 1 base at J, with 11 bases between the two ends. The CDR3 contains 14 residues. The CDR3 DNA sequence: TGTGCCAGCAGCGCCCGGGTCTCGAACACTGAAGCTTTCTTT. Translation gives CASSARVSNTEAFF.

The J gene is TRBJ2-7, the V gene TRBV18, with TRBD1 matching 7 bases. From germline, CDR1 is KGHSH and CDR2 LQKENI. The CDR3 totals 14 residues. Trimming took 0 bases from V and 6 from J; bases not matched to a gene: 5. The CDR3 DNA reads as TGTGCCAGCTCACCACCAAGGGGGCTTATCGAGCAGTACTTC. This encodes CASSPPRGLIEQYF.

This sequence joins TRBV3-1 (or the pseudogene TRBV3-2) and TRBJ2-3; the D gene is possibly TRBD2 (5 bases). V lost 1 base and J 4 bases, leaving 9 bases between the germline ends. In germline, CDR1 is LGHDT, CDR2 YNNKEL (reference sequence). The CDR3 length is 14 residues. CDR3 loop: CASSQGPSPDTQYF. CDR3 DNA: TGTGCCAGCAGCCAAGGGCCTAGCCCAGATACGCAGTATTTT.

V is TRBV3-1 (or the pseudogene TRBV3-2) and J is TRBJ1-6; D is unresolved. Trimming removed 6 bases at V and 0 bases at J, with 12 bases between. The CDR3 sequence is 16 residues long. The V gene's germline CDR1 is LGHDT and CDR2 YNNKEL (reference sequence). As DNA, the CDR3 is TGTGCCAGCAGTCTTTCATTGAGCTCCTATAATTCACCCCTCCACTTT. Protein: CASSLSLSSYNSPLHF.

The V gene is TRBV19, the J gene TRBJ2-7; 9 positions match TRBD1. The junction had 6 bases not matched to a gene; V was cut back by 4 bases and J by 2 bases. Germline V gives CDR1 LNHDA, CDR2 SQIVND (reference sequence). There are 15 residues in the CDR3. CDR3 sequence reads: CASSTSGTGTYEQYF. For the CDR3, the DNA is TGTGCCAGTAGTACTTCTGGGACAGGGACCTACGAGCAGTACTTC.

The chain links TRBV7-2 to TRBJ2-1; D is undetermined. The CDR3 contains 12 residues. Trimming left V 6 bases short and J 7 bases short, with 10 bases between. Germline CDR1 reads SGHTA; CDR2 reads FQGNSA. CDR3 DNA sequence: TGTGCCAGCAGATCCGACTGGAATGAGCAGTTCTTC. This gives the protein CASRSDWNEQFF.

Concerning this clone: Compared with germline, one end of the junction differs, possibly owing to a read error. This rearrangement joins TRBV5-1 to TRBJ2-1; perhaps TRBD2 as D (7 bases). The germline V gene has CDR1 SGHRS and CDR2 YFSETQ. CDR3 length: 12 amino acids. The CDR3 is CASSLEWGGLLF. The CDR3 bases are TGCGCCAGCAGCTTGGAATGGGGGGGCTTACTCTTC.

The J gene is TRBJ2-1, the V gene TRBV9, with D possibly matching TRBD2 (6 bases). From germline, CDR1 is SGDLS and CDR2 YYNGEE. The CDR3 is made up of 15 amino acids. V lost 2 bases to trimming and J lost 1 base, with 10 bases between them. Here the CDR3 DNA reads TGTGCCAGCAGCGTGGGGGGTAGATCCTACAATGAGCAGTTCTTC. Residues: CASSVGGRSYNEQFF.